Shown below are 26 T cell receptor beta chains from a single sample sequenced in a study of early T cells in non-severe SARS-CoV-2 infection. TCRdb recomputed calls from the 5' RACE reads with MiXCR, one row per CDR3 protein. Of roughly 81,000 distinct CDR3 sequences in the sample, 9.5% to 13% are singletons; the top ten hold less than 3%. Material for sequencing was whole blood. The receptors stem from an adult who was a healthcare worker with PCR-confirmed SARS-CoV-2 infection or an uninfected control (not recorded which).

This clonotype turned up a few times. The rearrangement links TRBV6-1 to TRBJ1-1; TRBD1 is a possible D gene (5 bases). Per germline, CDR1 MNHNS and CDR2 SASEGT. This CDR3 spans 14 amino acids. Deletions cut 1 base from V and 4 bases from J, with 10 bases between. The CDR3 bases are TGTGCCAGCAGTGAAGATACGGGGGTCACTGAAGCTTTCTTT. Translation gives CASSEDTGVTEAFF.

This clonotype was recorded many times. The CDR3 protein is CASSKVGRENPPSYNEQFF. In DNA, the CDR3 is TGTGCCAGCAGCAAAGTGGGGCGGGAGAATCCCCCCTCCTACAATGAGCAGTTCTTC. The genes are TRBV21-1 and TRBJ2-1; TRBD2 reflects the table's D call only, with no check against the DNA. TRBV21-1 is a pseudogene segment. This CDR3 region has 19 residues.

The genes are TRBV7-6 and TRBJ2-2; D is undetermined. V was shortened by 2 bases and J by 2 bases, with 12 bases between the two germline ends. The CDR3 is made up of 16 amino acids. Per the germline V gene, CDR1 is SGHVS and CDR2 is FNYEAQ. The CDR3 sequence: CASSLFRVSNTGELFF. CDR3 nucleotides: TGTGCCAGCAGCTTATTCCGCGTGTCCAACACCGGGGAGCTGTTTTTT.

This CDR3 reads CAWSVVEPWNSGNTIYF. CDR3 nucleotides: TGTGCCTGGAGTGTAGTCGAGCCCTGGAACTCTGGAAACACCATATATTTT. The V gene is TRBV30, the J gene TRBJ1-3, with D unclear. The V end was cut by 0 bases, the J end by 0 bases, with 15 bases between. The CDR3 contains 17 residues. Germline lookup yields CDR1 GTSNPN and CDR2 SVGIG (reference sequence).

The chain couples TRBV10-3 to TRBJ2-7, with 8 bases matching TRBD2. CDR3 length: 13 residues. J lost 2 bases, V lost 11 bases, and 8 bases had no gene match. The germline gives CDR1 ENHRY, CDR2 SYGVKD. CDR3 in DNA: TGTGCCGTTCGGGGGGGGCATGCCTACGAGCAGTACTTC. Translated, it gives CAVRGGHAYEQYF.

This clonotype was recorded many times. The chain links TRBV6-5 to TRBJ1-5, with D unresolved. The germline V and J ends were trimmed by 6 bases and 0 bases, with 18 bases remaining between them. CDR1 is MNHEY and CDR2 is SVGAGI in the germline V gene. The CDR3 sequence is 17 residues long. CDR3 amino acids: CASSPSQTGASNQPQHF. CDR3 nucleotide sequence: TGTGCCAGCAGCCCATCCCAGACGGGCGCTAGCAATCAGCCCCAGCATTTT.

This clonotype occurred a few times. This chain links TRBV12-3 or TRBV12-4 with TRBJ2-3; TRBD2 aligns across 12 bases. Trimming cost V 6 bases and J 5 bases; bases outside gene matches: 6. This CDR3 spans 15 amino acids. DNA of the CDR3: TGTGCCAGCAGGCCTAGCGGGGGGGCCGGAGATACGCAGTATTTT. As protein: CASRPSGGAGDTQYF.

This clonotype was observed many times. The V and J genes are TRBV2 and TRBJ2-4, with 9 bases identical to TRBD1. The V gene end was trimmed by 7 bases and the J gene end by 7 bases; junction bases not matched to a gene: 5. The CDR3 runs 13 residues. CDR1 SNHLY and CDR2 FYNNEI come from the germline V gene. CDR3 residues: CASKLGQGNIQYF. CDR3 coding DNA: TGTGCCAGCAAGCTCGGACAGGGGAACATTCAGTACTTC.

This clonotype appeared many times. The chain employs TRBV18 and TRBJ1-2; perhaps TRBD1 as D (5 bases). This CDR3 spans 14 amino acids. The germline V gene encodes CDR1 KGHSH and CDR2 LQKENI. The ends were cut back, 3 bases at V and 4 bases at J, with 12 bases in the middle. The CDR3 bases are TGTGCCAGCTCACCCGGGACGGGGAGCTATGGCTACACCTTC. It translates to CASSPGTGSYGYTF.

This clonotype was detected many times. The chain couples TRBV11-2 to TRBJ2-1; D call uncertain. The CDR3 consists of 12 residues. V lost 0 bases and J lost 7, with 4 bases in between. Germline values: CDR1 SGHAT, CDR2 FQNNGV. CDR3 DNA sequence: TGTGCCAGCAGCTTAGATCTAAATGAGCAGTTCTTC. It codes for CASSLDLNEQFF.

The chain couples TRBV11-1 to TRBJ2-1; the D gene is possibly TRBD1 (6 bases). CDR1 and CDR2 from the germline V gene are SGHAT and FQDESV (reference sequence). The CDR3 is 13 amino acids. V lost 5 bases and J 7 bases, leaving 12 bases between the germline ends. The CDR3 bases are TGTGCCAGCAGCCACAGGGTGCAGAATGAGCAGTTCTTC. It yields the protein CASSHRVQNEQFF. The variable domain in full, with the rest retrieved from reference TRBV11-1 and TRBJ2-1, is EAEVAQSPRYKITEKSQAVAFWCDPISGHATLYWYRQILGQGPELLVQFQDESVVDDSQLPKDRFSAERLKGVDSTLKIQPAELGDSAMYLCASSHRVQNEQFFGPGTRLTVL.

This clonotype was observed many times. The CDR3 sequence: CASIGLAGGTGELFF. For the CDR3, the DNA is TGCGCCAGCATCGGACTAGCGGGGGGCACCGGGGAGCTGTTTTTT. This chain connects TRBV5-1 to TRBJ2-2; 14 nucleotides align to TRBD2. Germline V gene lookup returns CDR1 SGHRS and CDR2 YFSETQ. The CDR3 spans 15 residues. The V gene end was trimmed by 6 bases and the J gene end by 4 bases; junction bases not matched to a gene: 2.

The table lists this clonotype with a few counts. The J gene is TRBJ2-5, the V gene TRBV5-1, with TRBD1 matching over 7 bases. The CDR3 sequence is 14 residues long. Germline loops: CDR1 SGHRS, CDR2 YFSETQ. V was clipped by 1 base and J by 8 bases; unmatched bases: 8. CDR3 in amino acids: CASSLRDSTITQYF. Here the CDR3 DNA reads TGCGCCAGCAGCTTGCGGGACAGTACCATAACCCAGTACTTC.

The rearrangement links TRBV20-1 to TRBJ1-2; D is uncertain. The CDR3 runs 12 residues. V was shortened by 3 bases and J by 4 bases, with 9 bases between the two germline ends. Germline lookup yields CDR1 DFQATT and CDR2 SNEGSKA (reference sequence). As DNA, the CDR3 is TGCAGTGCTAGTGGACTCGTCTATGGCTACACCTTC. This codes for CSASGLVYGYTF.

This clonotype has more than one count but fewer than ten. The V call is TRBV3-1, the J call TRBJ2-3; D remains ambiguous. The CDR3 loop spans 14 amino acids. CDR1 LGHDT and CDR2 YNNKEL come from the germline V gene (reference sequence). V dropped 0 bases and J dropped 1 base, with 5 bases sitting between them. The CDR3 DNA is TGTGCCAGCAGCCAAGATCCCCGCACAGATACGCAGTATTTT. Its translation: CASSQDPRTDTQYF.

The table lists this clonotype with a few counts. V usage is TRBV20-1 and J usage is TRBJ1-5, with D maybe TRBD1 (5 bases). The CDR3 is 12 residues long. Germline assignment: CDR1 DFQATT and CDR2 SNEGSKA (reference sequence). Trimming removed 5 bases from V and 7 bases from J, with 12 bases in between. Here the CDR3 reads CSASRRDQPQHF. CDR3 nucleotide sequence: TGCAGTGCTTCTCGGAGGGACCAGCCCCAGCATTTT.

In its sample, this clonotype was seen many times. V and J are TRBV28 and TRBJ2-5; D is perhaps TRBD2 (6 bases). The germline gives CDR1 MDHEN, CDR2 SYDVKM. V dropped 10 bases and J dropped 3 bases, with 12 bases sitting between them. CDR3 length: 12 amino acids. The CDR3 coding sequence is TGTGCCACGGGGGACTTTAAAGAGACCCAGTACTTC. Its translation: CATGDFKETQYF. The whole variable domain, remainder taken from reference TRBV28 and TRBJ2-5, is DVKVTQSSRYLVKRTGEKVFLECVQDMDHENMFWYRQDPGLGLRLIYFSYDVKMKEKGDIPEGYSVSREKKERFSLILESASTNQTSMYLCATGDFKETQYFGPGTRLLVL.

The chain couples TRBV11-2 to TRBJ2-2; tentative D call: TRBD2 (5 bases). The CDR3 runs 18 residues. V gave up 0 bases and J gave up 5 bases, with 19 bases separating them. Germline lookup yields CDR1 SGHAT and CDR2 FQNNGV. CDR3 protein: CASSLDRRQPHLTGELFF. Written as DNA, the CDR3 is TGTGCCAGCAGCTTAGATAGGAGGCAGCCACACCTAACCGGGGAGCTGTTTTTT. Variable domain in full (rest from reference TRBV11-2 and TRBJ2-2): EAGVAQSPRYKIIEKRQSVAFWCNPISGHATLYWYQQILGQGPKLLIQFQNNGVVDDSQLPKDRFSAERLKGVDSTLKIQPAKLEDSAVYLCASSLDRRQPHLTGELFFGEGSRLTVL.

This clonotype was recorded at least ten times. The chain is built from TRBV11-2 and TRBJ2-5; maybe TRBD2 (5 bases). CDR1 and CDR2 from the germline V gene are SGHAT and FQNNGV. The length of the CDR3 is 14 residues. With 0 bases removed from V and 9 bases from J, the gap between germline ends came to 14 bases. CDR3 amino acids: CASSLDRGSGSQYF. The CDR3 DNA follows: TGTGCCAGCAGCTTAGATCGTGGATCGGGATCCCAGTACTTC.

This clonotype showed up many times. The chain couples TRBV5-4 to TRBJ2-7, with D perhaps TRBD2 (6 bases). Germline loops: CDR1 SGHNT, CDR2 YYREEE (reference sequence). The CDR3 sequence is 15 residues long. V was pared by 5 bases and J by 0 bases, with 15 bases between. In DNA, the CDR3 is TGTGCCAGCAGTCGAGAACTAGCTAGCTCCTACGAGCAGTACTTC. It specifies CASSRELASSYEQYF.

The CDR3 nucleotides read TGTGCCAGCAGCTTGGTTCCGGGGGCGACTGAAGCTTTCTTT. This codes for CASSLVPGATEAFF. The rearrangement uses TRBV5-5 and TRBJ1-1; D is possibly TRBD1 (6 bases). The germline CDR1 and CDR2 sequences are SGHKS and YYEKEE (reference sequence). Deletions cut 0 bases from V and 5 bases from J, with 11 bases between. The CDR3 runs 14 residues.

The DNA of the CDR3 is TGTGCCAGCAGCTTACTAAGATCAGCCACAGATACGCAGTATTTT. The encoded protein is CASSLLRSATDTQYF. The chain employs TRBV7-3 and TRBJ2-3; D ambiguous. The germline CDR1 and CDR2 sequences are SGHTA and FQGTGA. The CDR3 has 15 amino acids. Trimming took off 2 bases at V and 2 bases at J, with 11 bases between the two ends.

This clonotype was counted a few times. The chain has TRBV30 and TRBJ2-1, with 7 bases fitting TRBD2. This CDR3 region has 15 residues. Germline V gene sequence: CDR1 GTSNPN, CDR2 SVGIG (reference sequence). With V trimmed by 2 bases and J by 4 bases, 8 bases remained unmatched. The CDR3 sequence is CAWSISGRLYNEQFF. In nucleotides, the CDR3 is TGTGCCTGGAGTATTAGCGGGCGTTTATACAATGAGCAGTTCTTC.

The chain combines TRBV6-1 with TRBJ2-2; the D gene is possibly TRBD2 (6 bases). The length of the CDR3 is 14 residues. Trimming shortened V by 8 bases and J by 6 bases, and 16 bases separated the two germline ends. The germline V gene encodes CDR1 MNHNS and CDR2 SASEGT. CDR3 nucleotides: TGTGCCAGCCCGGATCCGGGGGTCCCCGGGGAGCTGTTTTTT. Amino acid sequence: CASPDPGVPGELFF.

The chain employs TRBV5-1 and TRBJ2-3; possible D gene TRBD2, 5 bases. CDR3 length: 14 residues. CDR1 is SGHRS and CDR2 is YFSETQ in the germline V gene. Trimming removed 1 base from V and 4 bases from J, with 10 bases in between. This CDR3 reads CASSLRTPADTQYF. The CDR3 DNA is TGCGCCAGCAGCTTGAGGACTCCAGCAGATACGCAGTATTTT. Looking up the rest from reference TRBV5-1 and TRBJ2-3 gives the full variable domain: KAGVTQTPRYLIKTRGQQVTLSCSPISGHRSVSWYQQTPGQGLQFLFEYFSETQRNKGNFPGRFSGRQFSNSRSEMNVSTLELGDSALYLCASSLRTPADTQYFGPGTRLTVL.

This chain connects TRBV7-9 to TRBJ2-7; tentative D call: TRBD2 (6 bases). The V end was cut by 3 bases, the J end by 3 bases, with 12 bases between. There are 14 residues in the CDR3. CDR1 is SEHNR, CDR2 FQNEAQ, per germline (reference sequence). The CDR3 protein is CASSLGGILYEQYF. Here the CDR3 DNA reads TGTGCCAGCAGCTTGGGAGGCATCCTCTACGAGCAGTACTTC. Full variable domain (remainder filled in from reference TRBV7-9 and TRBJ2-7): DTGVSQNPRHKITKRGQNVTFRCDPISEHNRLYWYRQTLGQGPEFLTYFQNEAQLEKSRLLSDRFSAERPKGSFSTLEIQRTEQGDSAMYLCASSLGGILYEQYFGPGTRLTVT.